Below, 7 T cell receptor beta chains from the same sample are listed, as sequenced in a study of blood T cells in healthy people across ages. The second PCR ran 7 to 11 cycles with a sample-barcoded 5' primer and J-beta primers. TCRdb called the 5' RACE reads again in MiXCR, with one record for every CDR3 protein. Of fewer than 2,000,000 distinct CDR3 sequences listed, 30% to 40% are singletons. Sequencing was carried out using blood. Receptor source: a woman aged 25 to 45 in good health.

The genes are TRBV2 and TRBJ2-1; 13 nucleotides line up with TRBD2. The germline gives CDR1 SNHLY, CDR2 FYNNEI. The CDR3 spans 17 residues. The ends lost 8 bases at V and 6 bases at J; junction bases unmatched: 13. For the CDR3, the DNA is TGTGCCAGCGCTCATCAAGTTACTAGCGGGGGGGCCAATGAGCAGTTCTTC. Translating it yields CASAHQVTSGGANEQFF.

This clonotype was picked up many times. The V and J genes are TRBV29-1 and TRBJ2-1; perhaps TRBD2 as D (6 bases). V gave up 1 base and J gave up 9 bases, with 10 bases separating them. The CDR3 covers 12 residues. Germline assignment: CDR1 SQVTM and CDR2 ANQGSEA. CDR3 region: CSVEAQEGEQFF. The CDR3 DNA is TGCAGCGTTGAAGCCCAGGAGGGTGAGCAGTTCTTC.

The V gene is TRBV11-2, the J gene TRBJ2-2; TRBD2 agrees at 14 bases. CDR1 is SGHAT, CDR2 FQNNGV, per germline. With 5 bases clipped from V and 5 bases from J, the junction kept 7 bases outside the gene matches. This CDR3 is 17 amino acids long. The chain's CDR3 is CASSIPGLAGDTGELFF. The CDR3 nucleotides are TGTGCCAGCAGCATACCGGGACTAGCGGGAGATACCGGGGAGCTGTTTTTT. Full variable domain (remainder filled in from reference TRBV11-2 and TRBJ2-2): EAGVAQSPRYKIIEKRQSVAFWCNPISGHATLYWYQQILGQGPKLLIQFQNNGVVDDSQLPKDRFSAERLKGVDSTLKIQPAKLEDSAVYLCASSIPGLAGDTGELFFGEGSRLTVL.

Written as DNA, the CDR3 is TGTGCCAGCAGCCGGGACTTCGGTTTCTACGAGCAGTACTTC. Its translation: CASSRDFGFYEQYF. The J gene is TRBJ2-7, the V gene TRBV28; a weak D match, TRBD2 (6 bases). V gave up 6 bases and J gave up 3 bases, with 15 bases separating them. CDR1 and CDR2 (germline): MDHEN, SYDVKM. The CDR3 runs to 14 residues.

The sample holds many counts of this clonotype. The chain has TRBV29-1 and TRBJ1-2; 9 bases are shared with TRBD1. This CDR3 is built from 12 residues. The ends lost 6 bases at V and 8 bases at J; junction bases unmatched: 7. In germline, CDR1 is SQVTM, CDR2 ANQGSEA. Written as DNA, the CDR3 is TGCAGCGTGACAACAGGGGGCTACGGCTACACCTTC. Translated: CSVTTGGYGYTF.

Comment on this clonotype: Being one base from a much bigger clone, this may be a read error. The chain recombines TRBV29-1 with TRBJ2-4; possible D gene TRBD2, 5 bases. The J call may not be correct, given that the DNA end is closer to TRBJ2-7. Germline V gene lookup returns CDR1 SQVTM and CDR2 ANQGSEA. The CDR3 is 12 amino acids. CDR3 in amino acids: CSVGEPEDEQYF. The DNA of the CDR3 is TGCAGCGTGGGTGAGCCGGAGGACGAGCAGTACTTC.

The chain has TRBV6-2 or TRBV6-3 and TRBJ1-1, with D possibly matching TRBD1 (5 bases). The CDR3 has 14 amino acids. Trimming removed 1 base at V and 2 bases at J, with 8 bases between. Germline V gene lookup returns CDR1 MNHEY and CDR2 SVGEGT. The CDR3 sequence is CASSYWGLNTEAFF. CDR3 DNA sequence: TGTGCCAGCAGTTACTGGGGGTTAAACACTGAAGCTTTCTTT.